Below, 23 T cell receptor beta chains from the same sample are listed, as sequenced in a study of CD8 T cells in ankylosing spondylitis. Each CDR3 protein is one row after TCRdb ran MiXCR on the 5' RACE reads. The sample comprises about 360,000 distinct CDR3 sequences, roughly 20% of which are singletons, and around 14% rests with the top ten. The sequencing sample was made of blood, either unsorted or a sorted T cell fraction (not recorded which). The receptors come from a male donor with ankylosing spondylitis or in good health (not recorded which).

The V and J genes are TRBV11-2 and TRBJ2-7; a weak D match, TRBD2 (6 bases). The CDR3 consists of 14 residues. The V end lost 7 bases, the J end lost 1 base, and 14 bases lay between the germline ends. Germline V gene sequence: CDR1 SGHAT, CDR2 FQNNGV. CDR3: CASNPTGRSYEQYF. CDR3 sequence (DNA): TGTGCCAGCAATCCCACGGGGAGGTCCTACGAGCAGTACTTC. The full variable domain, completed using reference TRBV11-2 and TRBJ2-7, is EAGVAQSPRYKIIEKRQSVAFWCNPISGHATLYWYQQILGQGPKLLIQFQNNGVVDDSQLPKDRFSAERLKGVDSTLKIQPAKLEDSAVYLCASNPTGRSYEQYFGPGTRLTVT.

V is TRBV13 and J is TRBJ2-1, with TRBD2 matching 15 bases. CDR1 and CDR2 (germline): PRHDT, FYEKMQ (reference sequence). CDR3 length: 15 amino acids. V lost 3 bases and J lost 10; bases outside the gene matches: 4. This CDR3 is CASSFGLAGGLEQFF. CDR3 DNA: TGTGCCAGCAGCTTCGGACTAGCGGGGGGGCTCGAGCAGTTCTTC. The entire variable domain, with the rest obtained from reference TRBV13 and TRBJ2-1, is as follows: AAGVIQSPRHLIKEKRETATLKCYPIPRHDTVYWYQQGPGQDPQFLISFYEKMQSDKGSIPDRFSAQQFSDYHSELNMSSLELGDSALYFCASSFGLAGGLEQFFGPGTRLTVL.

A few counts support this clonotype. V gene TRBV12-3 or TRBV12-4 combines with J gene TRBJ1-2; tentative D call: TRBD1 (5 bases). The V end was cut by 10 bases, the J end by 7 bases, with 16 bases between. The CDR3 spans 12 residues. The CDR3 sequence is CATRRQGGGYTF. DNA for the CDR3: TGTGCCACCCGGCGGCAGGGTGGTGGCTACACCTTC.

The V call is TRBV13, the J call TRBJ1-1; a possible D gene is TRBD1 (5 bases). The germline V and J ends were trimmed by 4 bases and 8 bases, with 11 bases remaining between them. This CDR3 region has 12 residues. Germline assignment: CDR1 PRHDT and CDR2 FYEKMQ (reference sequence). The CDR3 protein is CASSSGWTEAFF. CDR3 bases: TGTGCCAGCAGCTCCGGGTGGACAGAAGCTTTCTTT.

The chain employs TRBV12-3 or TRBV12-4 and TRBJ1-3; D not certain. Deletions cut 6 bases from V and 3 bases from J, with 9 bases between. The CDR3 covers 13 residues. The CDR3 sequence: CASSPILGNTIYF. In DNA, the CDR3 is TGTGCCAGCAGCCCAATACTTGGAAACACCATATATTTT.

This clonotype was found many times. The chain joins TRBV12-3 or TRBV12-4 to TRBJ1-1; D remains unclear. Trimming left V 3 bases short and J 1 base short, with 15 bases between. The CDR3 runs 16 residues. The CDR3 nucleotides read TGTGCCAGCAGTTTTGGTCAGGTTGGTTGGAACACTGAAGCTTTCTTT. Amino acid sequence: CASSFGQVGWNTEAFF.

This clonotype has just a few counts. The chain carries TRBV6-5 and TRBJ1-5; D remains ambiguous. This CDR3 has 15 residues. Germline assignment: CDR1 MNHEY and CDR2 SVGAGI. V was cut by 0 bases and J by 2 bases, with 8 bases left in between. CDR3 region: CASSYSSGGNQPQHF. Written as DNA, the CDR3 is TGTGCCAGCAGTTACTCGAGCGGCGGCAATCAGCCCCAGCATTTT.

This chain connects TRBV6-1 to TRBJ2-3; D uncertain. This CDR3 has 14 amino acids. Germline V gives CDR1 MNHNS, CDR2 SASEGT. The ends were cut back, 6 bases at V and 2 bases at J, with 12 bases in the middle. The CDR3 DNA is TGTGCCAGCAGAATTACGGGCATCACAGATACGCAGTATTTT. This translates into CASRITGITDTQYF.

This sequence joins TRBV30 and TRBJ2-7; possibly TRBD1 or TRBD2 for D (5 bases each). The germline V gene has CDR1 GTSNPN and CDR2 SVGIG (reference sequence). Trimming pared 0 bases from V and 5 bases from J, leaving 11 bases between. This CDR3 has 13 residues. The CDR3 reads CAWSVWGSHEQYF. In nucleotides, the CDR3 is TGTGCCTGGAGTGTCTGGGGGTCCCACGAGCAGTACTTC.

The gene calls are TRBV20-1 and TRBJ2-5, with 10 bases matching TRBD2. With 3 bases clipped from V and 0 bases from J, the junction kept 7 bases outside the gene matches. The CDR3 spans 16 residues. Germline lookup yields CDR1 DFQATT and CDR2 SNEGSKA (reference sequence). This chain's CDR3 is CSARIFGLADQETQYF. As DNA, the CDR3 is TGCAGTGCTAGGATTTTTGGACTAGCGGACCAAGAGACCCAGTACTTC.

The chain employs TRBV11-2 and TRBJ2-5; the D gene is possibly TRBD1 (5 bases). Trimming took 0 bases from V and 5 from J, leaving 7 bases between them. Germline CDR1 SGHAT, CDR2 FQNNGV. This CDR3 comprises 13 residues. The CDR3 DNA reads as TGTGCCAGCAGCTTAGATGCAGGGGAGACCCAGTACTTC. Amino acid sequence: CASSLDAGETQYF.

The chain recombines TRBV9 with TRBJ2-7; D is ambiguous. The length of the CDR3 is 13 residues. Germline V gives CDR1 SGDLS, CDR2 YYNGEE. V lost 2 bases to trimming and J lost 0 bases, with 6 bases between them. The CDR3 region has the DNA TGTGCCAGCAGCGTGGACGGCTCCTACGAGCAGTACTTC. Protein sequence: CASSVDGSYEQYF.

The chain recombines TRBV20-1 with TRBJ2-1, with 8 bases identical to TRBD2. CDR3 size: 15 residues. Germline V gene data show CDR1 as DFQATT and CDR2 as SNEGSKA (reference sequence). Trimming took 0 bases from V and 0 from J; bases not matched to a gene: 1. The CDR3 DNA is TGCAGTGCTAGAGATGGGACTAGCTCCTACAATGAGCAGTTCTTC. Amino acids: CSARDGTSSYNEQFF.

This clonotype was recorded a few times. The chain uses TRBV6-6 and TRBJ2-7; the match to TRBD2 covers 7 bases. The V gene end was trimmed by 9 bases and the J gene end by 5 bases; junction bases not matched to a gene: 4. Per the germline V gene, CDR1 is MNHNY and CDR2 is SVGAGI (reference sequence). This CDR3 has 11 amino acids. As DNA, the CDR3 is TGTGCCAGTTGCGGGGGTGACGAGCAGTACTTC. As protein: CASCGGDEQYF.

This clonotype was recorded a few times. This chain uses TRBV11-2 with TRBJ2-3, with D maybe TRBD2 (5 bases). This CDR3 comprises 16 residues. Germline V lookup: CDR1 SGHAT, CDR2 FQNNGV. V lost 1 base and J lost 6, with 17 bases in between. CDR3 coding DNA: TGTGCCAGCAGCTTAGCTCGGGTCGGAGGCGCGGATACGCAGTATTTT. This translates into CASSLARVGGADTQYF.

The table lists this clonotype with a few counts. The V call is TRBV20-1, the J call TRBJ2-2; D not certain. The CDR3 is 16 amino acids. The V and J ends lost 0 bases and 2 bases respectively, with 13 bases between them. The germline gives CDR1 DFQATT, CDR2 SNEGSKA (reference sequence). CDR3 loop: CSARDVGRINTGELFF. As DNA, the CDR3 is TGCAGTGCTAGAGATGTCGGGCGAATAAACACCGGGGAGCTGTTTTTT.

CDR3 protein: CASSSSYGERGETQYF. The CDR3 DNA reads TGTGCCAGCAGCTCGTCGTATGGGGAGCGGGGAGAGACCCAGTACTTC. This chain links TRBV5-5 with TRBJ2-5; 7 bases fit TRBD2. With 3 bases clipped from V and 4 bases from J, the junction kept 12 bases outside the gene matches. Germline assignment: CDR1 SGHKS and CDR2 YYEKEE (reference sequence). This CDR3 region has 16 residues.

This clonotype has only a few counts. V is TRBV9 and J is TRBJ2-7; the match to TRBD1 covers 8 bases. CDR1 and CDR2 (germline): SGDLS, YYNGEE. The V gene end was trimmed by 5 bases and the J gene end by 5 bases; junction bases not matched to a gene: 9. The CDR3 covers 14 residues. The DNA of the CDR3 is TGTGCCAGCAGACCCGGGACAGGAGTTGACGAGCAGTACTTC. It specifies CASRPGTGVDEQYF.

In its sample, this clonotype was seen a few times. The CDR3 DNA reads TGTGCCAGCAGCTTGGCCCGCTCAGATACGCAGTATTTT. This codes for CASSLARSDTQYF. V gene TRBV5-6 combines with J gene TRBJ2-3; no firm D call. The CDR3 sequence is 13 residues long. Germline-derived CDR1 and CDR2 are SGHDT and YYEEEE. V was cut by 0 bases and J by 4 bases, with 6 bases left in between. Together with reference TRBV5-6 and TRBJ2-3, the CDR3 gives the full variable domain: DAGVTQSPTHLIKTRGQQVTLRCSPKSGHDTVSWYQQALGQGPQFIFQYYEEEERQRGNFPDRFSGHQFPNYSSELNVNALLLGDSALYLCASSLARSDTQYFGPGTRLTVL.

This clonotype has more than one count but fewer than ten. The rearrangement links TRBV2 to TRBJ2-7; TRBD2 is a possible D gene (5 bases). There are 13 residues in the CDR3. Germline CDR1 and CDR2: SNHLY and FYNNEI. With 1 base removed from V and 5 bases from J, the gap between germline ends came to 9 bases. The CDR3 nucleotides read TGTGCCAGCAGTGAAGTACCCGGGAACGAGCAGTACTTC. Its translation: CASSEVPGNEQYF.

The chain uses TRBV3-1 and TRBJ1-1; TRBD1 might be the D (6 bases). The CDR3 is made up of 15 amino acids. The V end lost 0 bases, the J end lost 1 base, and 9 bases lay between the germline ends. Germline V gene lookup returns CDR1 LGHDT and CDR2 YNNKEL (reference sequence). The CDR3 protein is CASSQDRGGNTEAFF. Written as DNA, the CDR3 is TGTGCCAGCAGCCAAGATAGGGGGGGGAACACTGAAGCTTTCTTT.

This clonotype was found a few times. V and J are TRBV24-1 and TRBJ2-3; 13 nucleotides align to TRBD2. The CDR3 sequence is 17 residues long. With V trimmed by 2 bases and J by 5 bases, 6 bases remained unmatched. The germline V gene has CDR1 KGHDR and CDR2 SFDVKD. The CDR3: CATSDSGLAGEEDTQYF. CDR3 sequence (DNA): TGTGCCACCAGTGATTCCGGACTAGCGGGGGAGGAAGATACGCAGTATTTT.

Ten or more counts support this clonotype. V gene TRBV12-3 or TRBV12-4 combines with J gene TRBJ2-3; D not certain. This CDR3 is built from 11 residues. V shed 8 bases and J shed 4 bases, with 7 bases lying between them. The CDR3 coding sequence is TGTGCCAGCGCCCAGGCAGATACGCAGTATTTT. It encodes CASAQADTQYF.